These 6 T cell receptor beta chains came from one sample sequenced in a study of T cell repertoires in cytomegalovirus infection. Via MiXCR, TCRdb re-called the reads, giving one row per CDR3 protein. The data show about 890,000 distinct CDR3 sequences, with approximately 32% seen just once and around 15% held by the top ten. Their antigen targets remain unknown. The sequencing here drew on cultured CD8+ T cells from PBMCs, taken from culture after CMV antigen stimulation. The receptors stem from a human donor in good health (CMV status not recorded). Some clones in this sample may be carry-over from other donors' samples.

The V call is TRBV13, the J call TRBJ2-7; D not certain. CDR1 and CDR2 from the germline V gene are PRHDT and FYEKMQ (reference sequence). Trimming took off 0 bases at V and 1 base at J, with 10 bases between the two ends. This CDR3 contains 15 residues. CDR3 in DNA: TGTGCCAGCAGCTTAGGTAATTCCCTTTCCTACGAGCAGTACGTC. This translates into CASSLGNSLSYEQYV.

This sequence joins TRBV6-1 and TRBJ1-1, with a tentative D call TRBD1 (5 bases). The V end was cut by 8 bases, the J end by 0 bases, with 22 bases between. CDR3 size: 17 residues. Germline CDR1 is MNHNS and CDR2 is SASEGT. CDR3 DNA: TGTGCCAGCCCCGAAAGTGCGGGGACCGGAATGAACACTGAAGCTTTCTTT. This gives the protein CASPESAGTGMNTEAFF.

Ten or more counts support this clonotype. The chain carries TRBV12-3 or TRBV12-4 and TRBJ2-1; the match to TRBD1 covers 8 bases. V dropped 3 bases and J dropped 2; count of bases not matched to a gene: 3. The CDR3 runs to 15 residues. The DNA of the CDR3 is TGTGCCAGCAGTTTCGGACAGGGACCCTACAATGAGCAGTTCTTC. The encoded protein is CASSFGQGPYNEQFF.

This sequence joins TRBV2 and TRBJ2-2; TRBD2 matches at 7 bases. The CDR3 spans 15 residues. J was trimmed by 6 bases and V by 11 bases; bases with no gene match: 15. The germline V gene has CDR1 SNHLY and CDR2 FYNNEI. CDR3 residues: CAVPEERGAPGELFF. In DNA, the CDR3 is TGTGCCGTCCCGGAGGAGCGGGGAGCACCCGGGGAGCTGTTTTTT.

This clonotype was picked up a small number of times. The CDR3 sequence is CASSPAGVGNIQYF. The CDR3 DNA sequence: TGTGCCAGCAGCCCAGCGGGGGTTGGAAACATTCAGTACTTC. The chain combines TRBV7-9 with TRBJ2-4; 8 nucleotides line up with TRBD2. CDR1 SEHNR and CDR2 FQNEAQ come from the germline V gene (reference sequence). The trim removed 5 bases at V and 6 bases at J, leaving 6 bases unmatched. The CDR3 extends over 14 amino acids.

This clonotype was picked up one time. The V call is TRBV6-5, the J call TRBJ2-7, with TRBD2 as a possible D gene (6 bases). Trimming removed 5 bases from V and 2 bases from J, with 13 bases in between. The CDR3 loop spans 14 amino acids. In germline, CDR1 is MNHEY, CDR2 SVGAGI. DNA of the CDR3: TGTGCCAGCAGTGCGGATGGGGGGACCTACGAGCAGTACTTC. Its translation: CASSADGGTYEQYF.